One and the same sample provided the 20 T cell receptor beta chains below, sequenced in a study of blood T cell repertoires in COVID-19. Profiled with immunoSEQ multiplex PCR; TCRdb holds only in-frame clones, not every one. Counted here are approximately 250,000 clones, 83% occurring once; the ten biggest clones make up about 4.3%. Material for sequencing was peripheral blood. These receptors came from a man aged 60-69 years who had recovered from COVID-19.

This chain links TRBV9 with TRBJ2-1, with 9 bases aligning to TRBD2. CDR1 and CDR2 (germline): SGDLS, YYNGEE. The CDR3 runs 15 residues. V trimming: 4 bases; J trimming: 4 bases; junction bases outside the gene matches: 6. The chain's CDR3 is CASSPRAGGYNEQFF. CDR3 DNA: TGTGCCAGCAGCCCTCGGGCGGGGGGGTACAATGAGCAGTTCTTC.

The chain recombines TRBV5-1 with TRBJ1-2, with a possible D match to TRBD1 (6 bases). Trimming pared 0 bases from V and 4 bases from J, leaving 10 bases between. Germline values: CDR1 SGHRS, CDR2 YFSETQ. The CDR3 runs to 14 residues. The CDR3, as DNA: TGCGCCAGCAGCTTGGACAGGGCTGGCTATGGCTACACCTTC. Its translation is CASSLDRAGYGYTF.

The chain joins TRBV28 to TRBJ1-6; the D is unclear. The CDR3 is 18 residues long. Germline-derived CDR1 and CDR2 are MDHEN and SYDVKM. V was shortened by 2 bases and J by 7 bases, with 21 bases between the two germline ends. The CDR3 loop is CASSLGLGGRRVNSPLHF. For the CDR3, the DNA is TGTGCCAGCAGTTTAGGCCTGGGCGGGCGAAGGGTGAATTCACCCCTCCACTTT.

The chain has TRBV30 and TRBJ1-4; 8 nucleotides agree with TRBD1. CDR3 length: 14 residues. In germline, CDR1 is GTSNPN, CDR2 SVGIG (reference sequence). V shed 4 bases and J 7 bases; nucleotides not matched to a gene: 8. The DNA for the CDR3 is TGTGCCTGGACCGGACAGGGAAGGGGTGAAAAACTGTTTTTT. Protein: CAWTGQGRGEKLFF. Based on the CDR3 plus reference TRBV30 and TRBJ1-4, the full variable domain is SQTIHQWPATLVQPVGSPLSLECTVEGTSNPNLYWYRQAAGRGLQLLFYSVGIGQISSEVPQNLSASRPQDRQFILSSKKLLLSDSGFYLCAWTGQGRGEKLFFGSGTQLSVL.

The rearrangement joins TRBV15 to TRBJ2-3; 7 nucleotides agree with TRBD1. The germline V gene encodes CDR1 LNHNV and CDR2 YYDKDF (reference sequence). Germline trimming cut 4 bases from V and 3 bases from J; bases unmatched to any gene: 7. The CDR3 has 15 amino acids. The CDR3 nucleotides are TGTGCCACCAGCACCCGGACAGGTCGGACAGATACGCAGTATTTT. Translation: CATSTRTGRTDTQYF.

The chain carries TRBV11-2 and TRBJ2-5; TRBD2 aligns across 11 bases. Germline V gene lookup returns CDR1 SGHAT and CDR2 FQNNGV. Trimming at V came to 6 bases and at J to 3 bases, leaving 3 bases not matched to a gene. This CDR3 is built from 14 residues. CDR3 sequence reads: CASSSGLAEETQYF. The CDR3 region has the DNA TGTGCCAGCAGTTCGGGACTAGCGGAAGAGACCCAGTACTTC.

This clone has more than one count but fewer than ten. The chain is built from TRBV7-6 and TRBJ2-2, with D maybe TRBD2 (7 bases). The CDR3 spans 15 residues. V was clipped by 2 bases and J by 5 bases, with 12 bases between them. Germline CDR1 reads SGHVS; CDR2 reads FNYEAQ. The CDR3 region is CASSLRTRGTGELFF. CDR3 DNA: TGTGCCAGCAGCTTAAGGACTAGGGGGACCGGGGAGCTGTTTTTT.

This clone came up once. The rearrangement links TRBV6-5 to TRBJ2-7; 7 nucleotides line up with TRBD2. The V gene end was trimmed by 7 bases and the J gene end by 0 bases; junction bases not matched to a gene: 9. The CDR3 spans 15 residues. The germline CDR1 and CDR2 sequences are MNHEY and SVGAGI. Here the CDR3 reads CASTMSASGSYEQYF. Here the CDR3 DNA reads TGTGCCAGCACCATGTCCGCTAGCGGCTCCTACGAGCAGTACTTC.

CDR3 sequence reads: CASSSSGGVANEQFF. The CDR3 nucleotides are TGTGCCAGCAGTAGTAGCGGGGGGGTCGCCAATGAGCAGTTCTTC. The gene calls are TRBV6-5 and TRBJ2-1; 11 nucleotides match TRBD2. Looked up from germline, CDR1 is MNHEY and CDR2 is SVGAGI. With 5 bases clipped from V and 6 bases from J, the junction kept 6 bases outside the gene matches. This CDR3 region has 15 residues.

This clone appeared a single time. At one end the junction does not follow the germline gene, possibly because of a read error. The chain employs TRBV4-1 and TRBJ2-7, with D uncertain. CDR1 is MGHRA, CDR2 YSYEKL, per germline. The CDR3 totals 13 residues. The CDR3 DNA is TGCGCCAGCAGCCAAGACCGCCGTAGAGAGCGGTACTTC. It is translated as CASSQDRRRERYF.

This clone has more than one count but fewer than ten. The rearrangement uses TRBV9 and TRBJ2-7; 13 bases fit TRBD2. After removal of 2 bases from V and 3 bases from J, the junction contained 2 bases not matched to a gene. This CDR3 region has 15 residues. Germline V lookup: CDR1 SGDLS, CDR2 YYNGEE. CDR3 amino acids: CASSVGLAGNYEQYF. The CDR3 nucleotides read TGTGCCAGCAGCGTGGGACTAGCGGGGAACTACGAGCAGTACTTC.

J is TRBJ1-4 and V is TRBV11-2; D is undetermined. V was shortened by 5 bases and J by 1 base, with 8 bases between the two germline ends. The germline gives CDR1 SGHAT, CDR2 FQNNGV. The length of the CDR3 is 14 residues. This chain's CDR3 is CASSPAGTNEKLFF. The CDR3 DNA sequence: TGTGCCAGCAGCCCAGCGGGAACTAATGAAAAACTGTTTTTT.

V usage is TRBV4-1 and J usage is TRBJ2-3; 9 positions match TRBD2. Per germline, CDR1 MGHRA and CDR2 YSYEKL. This CDR3 comprises 17 residues. V gave up 4 bases and J gave up 2 bases; unmatched junction bases: 10. The CDR3 sequence: CASSRGPGLANTDTQYF. The CDR3, as DNA: TGCGCCAGCAGCCGCGGACCGGGACTAGCTAACACAGATACGCAGTATTTT.

The chain is built from TRBV10-3 and TRBJ1-1, with TRBD1 matching 8 bases. J was trimmed by 4 bases and V by 7 bases; bases with no gene match: 8. The CDR3 contains 14 residues. From germline, CDR1 is ENHRY and CDR2 SYGVKD. The DNA for the CDR3 is TGTGCCATCAAATCGACAGGGGACCGCACTGAAGCTTTCTTT. It translates to CAIKSTGDRTEAFF.

J is TRBJ2-5 and V is TRBV6-5; D is uncertain. V lost 7 bases, J lost 1 base, and 13 bases lay in between. The CDR3 sequence is 14 residues long. The V gene's germline CDR1 is MNHEY and CDR2 SVGAGI. The CDR3 protein is CASTFQIGQETQYF. In DNA form, the CDR3 reads TGTGCCAGCACCTTCCAAATCGGCCAAGAGACCCAGTACTTC.

This clone appeared once. J is TRBJ1-5 and V is TRBV20-1; 9 positions match TRBD1. The CDR3 contains 15 residues. With V trimmed by 3 bases and J by 0 bases, 3 bases remained unmatched. Germline assignment: CDR1 DFQATT and CDR2 SNEGSKA (reference sequence). The DNA for the CDR3 is TGCAGTGCTAGTATGGGACAGGGTAGCAATCAGCCCCAGCATTTT. It encodes CSASMGQGSNQPQHF.

A single count supports this clone. The chain uses TRBV27 and TRBJ1-1; TRBD1 is a possible D gene (6 bases). Looked up from germline, CDR1 is MNHEY and CDR2 is SMNVEV (reference sequence). The CDR3 length is 15 residues. V gave up 7 bases and J gave up 5 bases, with 20 bases separating them. The CDR3 loop reads CASIPGGGRGTEAFF. In DNA form, the CDR3 reads TGTGCCAGCATCCCGGGCGGGGGGCGAGGAACTGAAGCTTTCTTT.

This clone was observed a handful of times. V gene TRBV12-3 or TRBV12-4 combines with J gene TRBJ2-7; D perhaps matches TRBD1 (5 bases). This CDR3 has 13 residues. V lost 7 bases and J 2 bases, leaving 12 bases between the germline ends. For the CDR3, the DNA is TGTGCCAGCACCTTGACAGCCCCCTACGAGCAGTACTTC. Its translation is CASTLTAPYEQYF.

This clone was recorded once. The CDR3 spells CASSLGQGNEQFF. CDR3 coding DNA: TGTGCCAGCTCACTGGGACAGGGCAATGAGCAGTTCTTC. V and J are TRBV18 and TRBJ2-1, with 9 bases identical to TRBD1. This CDR3 comprises 13 residues. In germline, CDR1 is KGHSH, CDR2 LQKENI. V lost 4 bases and J lost 6; bases outside the gene matches: 1.

The chain is built from TRBV5-8 and TRBJ2-6; unclear D gene. The CDR3 is 15 amino acids. V dropped 2 bases and J dropped 2 bases, with 8 bases sitting between them. Germline CDR1 reads SGHTS; CDR2 reads YDEGEE. CDR3 region: CASSFPGAGANVLTF. For the CDR3, the DNA is TGTGCCAGCAGCTTTCCAGGCGCTGGGGCCAACGTCCTGACTTTC. The variable domain in full, completed from reference TRBV5-8 and TRBJ2-6, reads EAGVTQSPTHLIKTRGQQATLRCSPISGHTSVYWYQQALGLGLQFLLWYDEGEERNRGNFPPRFSGRQFPNYSSELNVNALELEDSALYLCASSFPGAGANVLTFGAGSRLTVL.